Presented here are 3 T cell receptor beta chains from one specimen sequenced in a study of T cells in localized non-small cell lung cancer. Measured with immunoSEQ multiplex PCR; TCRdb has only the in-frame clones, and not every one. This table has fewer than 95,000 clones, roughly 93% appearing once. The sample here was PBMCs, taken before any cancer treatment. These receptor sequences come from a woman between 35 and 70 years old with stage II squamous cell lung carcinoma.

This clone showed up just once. The CDR3 region has the DNA TGTGCCTGCTCCCCGGGACTGGGGGAGACTGAAGCTTTCTTT. This gives the protein CACSPGLGETEAFF. The chain couples TRBV30 to TRBJ1-1; TRBD1 might be the D (5 bases). CDR1 and CDR2 (germline): GTSNPN, SVGIG (reference sequence). Trimming removed 6 bases at V and 5 bases at J, with 19 bases between. The CDR3 is 14 amino acids.

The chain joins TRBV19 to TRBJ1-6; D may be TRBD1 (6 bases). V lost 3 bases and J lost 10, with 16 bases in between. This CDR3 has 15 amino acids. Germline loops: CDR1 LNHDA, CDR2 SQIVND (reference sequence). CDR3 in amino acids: CASSMGAAGDSPLHF. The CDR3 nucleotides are TGTGCCAGTAGTATGGGGGCAGCGGGTGACTCACCCCTCCACTTT.

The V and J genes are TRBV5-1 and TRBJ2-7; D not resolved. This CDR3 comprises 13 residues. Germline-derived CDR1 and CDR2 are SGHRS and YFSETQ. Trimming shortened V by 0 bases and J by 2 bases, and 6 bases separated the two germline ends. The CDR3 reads CASSLDGPYEQYF. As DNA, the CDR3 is TGCGCCAGCAGCTTGGACGGCCCCTACGAGCAGTACTTC.